This passage covers 10 T cell receptor beta chains from one sample sequenced in a study of cytomegalovirus exposure and HLA in healthy donors. A multiplex PCR was run with 60 Vbeta primers and 13 Jbeta primers. Clones were sequenced by immunoSEQ multiplex PCR, and TCRdb holds only the in-frame ones, with some missing. The profile shows some 120,000 clones, 70% to 80% of them singletons. Sequences were obtained from PBMCs. The receptor source for this set is a man in his late teens or twenties in good health and CMV-seronegative.

The rearrangement links TRBV27 to TRBJ2-1; D may be TRBD1 (6 bases). With 6 bases removed from V and 5 bases from J, the gap between germline ends came to 20 bases. The germline V gene encodes CDR1 MNHEY and CDR2 SMNVEV (reference sequence). The CDR3 consists of 16 residues. DNA for the CDR3: TGTGCCAGCAGCCCCCTCCGGCAGGGGTGGGACAATGAGCAGTTCTTC. This translates into CASSPLRQGWDNEQFF.

This chain connects TRBV6-5 to TRBJ2-1; the D gene is possibly TRBD2 (6 bases). Germline CDR1 MNHEY, CDR2 SVGAGI. The CDR3 runs to 15 residues. Trimming stripped 5 bases from V and 0 bases from J, with 11 bases between. CDR3 nucleotide sequence: TGTGCCAGCAGTCACGGGACTGGCTCCTACAATGAGCAGTTCTTC. This gives the protein CASSHGTGSYNEQFF.

The chain couples TRBV5-8 to TRBJ2-7, with D perhaps matching TRBD1 (6 bases). The CDR3 runs to 13 residues. V was cut by 3 bases and J by 7 bases, with 14 bases left in between. In germline, CDR1 is SGHTS, CDR2 YDEGEE. This chain's CDR3 is CASSSPTRGEQYV. The CDR3, as DNA: TGTGCCAGCAGCTCGCCAACCAGGGGTGAGCAGTACGTC.

In this sample, this clone turned up once. The chain employs TRBV4-1 and TRBJ2-2, with D perhaps TRBD2 (5 bases). The germline V gene encodes CDR1 MGHRA and CDR2 YSYEKL. The CDR3 loop spans 16 amino acids. V shed 3 bases and J shed 2 bases, with 13 bases lying between them. The CDR3 region has the DNA TGCGCCAGCAGCCAGGAGGTTAGCCTTAACACCGGGGAGCTGTTTTTT. As protein: CASSQEVSLNTGELFF.

This chain joins TRBV6-5 and TRBJ2-5; no clear D gene. TRBJ2-7 matches the DNA end more closely, so the J call is doubtful. The germline V gene has CDR1 MNHEY and CDR2 SVGAGI. This CDR3 region has 11 residues. The CDR3 sequence: CASSPLYEQYF. The CDR3 DNA sequence: TGTGCCAGCAGTCCTCTCTACGAGCAGTACTTC.

The chain combines TRBV7-6 with TRBJ1-2; tentatively, D is TRBD1 (5 bases). The V end was cut by 5 bases, the J end by 0 bases, with 13 bases between. The CDR3 has 15 residues. Germline V gene data show CDR1 as SGHVS and CDR2 as FNYEAQ. CDR3 bases: TGTGCCAGCAGCAGAGACAGTGGAGCTAACTATGGCTACACCTTC. Its translation: CASSRDSGANYGYTF.

In this sample, this clone turned up once. The gene calls are TRBV10-2 and TRBJ2-3; 13 bases fit TRBD2. V was pared by 6 bases and J by 0 bases, with 6 bases of the junction left unmatched. This CDR3 contains 17 residues. The germline V gene encodes CDR1 WSHSY and CDR2 SAAADI. The CDR3 nucleotides are TGCGCCAGCAGGGGGACTAGCGGGACCCCTAGCACAGATACGCAGTATTTT. Its protein product is CASRGTSGTPSTDTQYF.

This sequence joins TRBV19 and TRBJ1-4; no clear D. In germline, CDR1 is LNHDA, CDR2 SQIVND (reference sequence). The V gene lost 3 bases and the J gene lost 5 bases, with 7 bases spanning the gap. There are 13 residues in the CDR3. CDR3 DNA sequence: TGTGCCAGTAGTATGGGCAGGAATGAAAAACTGTTTTTT. As protein: CASSMGRNEKLFF.

The chain uses TRBV19 and TRBJ1-2; 7 nucleotides line up with TRBD1. This CDR3 contains 14 residues. In germline, CDR1 is LNHDA, CDR2 SQIVND (reference sequence). The V gene end was trimmed by 5 bases and the J gene end by 6 bases; junction bases not matched to a gene: 9. CDR3 nucleotide sequence: TGTGCCAGTAGTTCCGTAGACAGGGCGAATGGCTACACCTTC. It codes for CASSSVDRANGYTF.

The chain recombines TRBV7-6 with TRBJ2-3; D unresolved. Germline CDR1 SGHVS, CDR2 FNYEAQ. The ends were cut back, 1 base at V and 4 bases at J, with 9 bases in the middle. The CDR3 is made up of 14 amino acids. The CDR3 here is CASSLEFRADTQYF. The CDR3 DNA is TGTGCCAGCAGCTTAGAGTTCCGCGCAGATACGCAGTATTTT.